The TCR beta chain described here comes from a study of blood T cell repertoires in COVID-19. As for the study in general: PBMCs, B-cell-depleted T cells, or T cells provided the cDNA or gDNA that made up the material.

Per the study methods: For nucleated cells, counts were estimated from reference gene primer amplification. Profiling relied on immunoSEQ multiplex PCR, and the TCRdb table lists in-frame clones only, not all of them. V and J calls and clone size follow that table, whereas D and trimming were derived from the DNA. The data contain nearly 350,000 clones, around 83% of them singletons. V shed 5 bases, J shed 10 bases, and the junction held 19 bases outside the gene matches. Germline V lookup: CDR1 SGHAT, CDR2 FQNNGV. The CDR3 runs to 17 residues. The J gene is TRBJ2-1, the V gene TRBV11-2; 8 nucleotides agree with TRBD2. The sequenced sample was peripheral blood. This TCR was sampled from a man aged 25 to 45 with active or convalescent COVID-19. The CDR3, as DNA: TGTGCCAGCAGCCGACCTAGGGCGTTGCGGGAGGAAAGGGAGCAGTTCTTC. Translation: CASSRPRALREEREQFF.